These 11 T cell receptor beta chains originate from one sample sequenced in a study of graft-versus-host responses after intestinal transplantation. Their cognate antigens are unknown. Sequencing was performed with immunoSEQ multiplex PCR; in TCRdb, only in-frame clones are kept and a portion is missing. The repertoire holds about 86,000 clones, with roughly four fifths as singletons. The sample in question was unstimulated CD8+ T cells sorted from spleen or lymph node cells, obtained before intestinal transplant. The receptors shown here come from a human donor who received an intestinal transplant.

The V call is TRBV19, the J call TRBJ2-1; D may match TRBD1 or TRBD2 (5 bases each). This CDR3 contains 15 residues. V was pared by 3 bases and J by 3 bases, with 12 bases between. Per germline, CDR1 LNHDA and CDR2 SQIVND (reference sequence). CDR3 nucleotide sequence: TGTGCCAGTAGTATTCAGGGAGAGGGCTACAATGAGCAGTTCTTC. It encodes CASSIQGEGYNEQFF. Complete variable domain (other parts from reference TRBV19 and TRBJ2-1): DGGITQSPKYLFRKEGQNVTLSCEQNLNHDAMYWYRQDPGQGLRLIYYSQIVNDFQKGDIAEGYSVSREKKESFPLTVTSAQKNPTAFYLCASSIQGEGYNEQFFGPGTRLTVL.

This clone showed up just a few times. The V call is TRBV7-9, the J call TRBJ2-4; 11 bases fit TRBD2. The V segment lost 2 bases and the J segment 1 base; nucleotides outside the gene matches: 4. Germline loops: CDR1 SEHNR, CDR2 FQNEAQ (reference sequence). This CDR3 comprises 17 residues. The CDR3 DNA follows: TGTGCCAGCAGCTTACTAGCGGGGGGTCGGGCCAAAAACATTCAGTACTTC. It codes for CASSLLAGGRAKNIQYF.

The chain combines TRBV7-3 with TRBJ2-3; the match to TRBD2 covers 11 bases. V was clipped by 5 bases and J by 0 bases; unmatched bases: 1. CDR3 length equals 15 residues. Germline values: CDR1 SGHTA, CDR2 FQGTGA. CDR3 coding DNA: TGTGCCAGCAGCCGACTAGCGGGAAGCACAGATACGCAGTATTTT. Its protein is CASSRLAGSTDTQYF.

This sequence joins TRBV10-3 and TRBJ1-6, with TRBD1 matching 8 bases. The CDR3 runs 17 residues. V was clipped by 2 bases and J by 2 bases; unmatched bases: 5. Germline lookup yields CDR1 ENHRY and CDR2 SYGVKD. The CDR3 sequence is CAISEGQGSTYNSPLHF. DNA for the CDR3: TGTGCCATCAGTGAGGGACAGGGTAGCACCTATAATTCACCCCTCCACTTT.

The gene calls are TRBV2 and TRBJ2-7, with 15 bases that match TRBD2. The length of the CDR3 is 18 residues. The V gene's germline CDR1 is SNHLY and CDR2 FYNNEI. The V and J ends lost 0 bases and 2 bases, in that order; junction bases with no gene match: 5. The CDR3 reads CASSEALGLAGGPYEQYF. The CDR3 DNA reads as TGTGCCAGCAGTGAAGCGCTTGGACTAGCGGGAGGGCCCTACGAGCAGTACTTC.

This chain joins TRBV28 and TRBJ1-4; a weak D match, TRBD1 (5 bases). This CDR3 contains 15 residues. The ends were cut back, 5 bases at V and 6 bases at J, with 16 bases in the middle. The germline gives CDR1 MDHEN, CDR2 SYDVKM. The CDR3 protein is CASSDNGTVYEKLFF. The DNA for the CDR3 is TGTGCCAGCAGTGATAACGGGACGGTATATGAAAAACTGTTTTTT.

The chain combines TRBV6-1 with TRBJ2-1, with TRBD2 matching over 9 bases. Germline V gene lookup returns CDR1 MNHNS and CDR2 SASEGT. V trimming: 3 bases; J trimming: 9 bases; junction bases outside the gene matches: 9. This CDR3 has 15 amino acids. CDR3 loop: CASSEISGSEGEQFF. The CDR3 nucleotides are TGTGCCAGCAGTGAGATTAGCGGGAGTGAGGGTGAGCAGTTCTTC.

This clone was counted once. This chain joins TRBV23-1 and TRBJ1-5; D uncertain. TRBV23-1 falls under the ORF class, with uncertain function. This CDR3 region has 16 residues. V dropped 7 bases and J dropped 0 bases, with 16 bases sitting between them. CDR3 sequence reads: CASTPEGVYSNQPQHF. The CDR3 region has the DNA TGCGCCAGCACCCCAGAGGGAGTGTATAGCAATCAGCCCCAGCATTTT.

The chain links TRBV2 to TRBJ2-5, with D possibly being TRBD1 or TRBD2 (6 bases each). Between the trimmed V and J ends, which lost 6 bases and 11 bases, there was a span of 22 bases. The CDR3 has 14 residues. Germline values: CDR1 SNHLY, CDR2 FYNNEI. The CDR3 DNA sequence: TGTGCCAGCAGAGGGGGGACGGCGATTTGGGAGCAGTACTTC. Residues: CASRGGTAIWEQYF.

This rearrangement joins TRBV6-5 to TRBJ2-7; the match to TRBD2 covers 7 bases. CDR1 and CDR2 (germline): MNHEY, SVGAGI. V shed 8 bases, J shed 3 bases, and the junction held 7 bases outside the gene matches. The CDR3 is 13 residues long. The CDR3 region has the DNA TGTGCCAGCTCAAGGGGCGGGAGCTACGAGCAGTACTTC. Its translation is CASSRGGSYEQYF.

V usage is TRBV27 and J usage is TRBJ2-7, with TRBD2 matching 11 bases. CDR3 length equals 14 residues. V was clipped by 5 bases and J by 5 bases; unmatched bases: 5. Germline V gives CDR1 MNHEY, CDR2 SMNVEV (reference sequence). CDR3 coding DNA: TGTGCCAGCAGTGGTAGCGGGGGGGCCGACGAGCAGTACTTC. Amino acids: CASSGSGGADEQYF.